The next 16 T cell receptor beta chains were all read from a single sample in a study of breast tumors, draining lymph nodes, adjacent tissues. TCRdb re-called the multiplex PCR reads through MiXCR, storing one row per CDR3 protein. The sample records about 140,000 distinct CDR3 sequences, about 30% being singletons. Breast cancer patients provided tissue from their axillary draining lymph nodes. Material: axillary lymph node tissue. The receptors derive from a female donor with breast cancer. Some clones in this sample may be carry-over from other donors' samples.

Of note for this clonotype: A read error may produce the germline difference seen at one junction end. The chain has TRBV7-3 and TRBJ2-3; D is perhaps TRBD2 (5 bases). In germline, CDR1 is SGHTA, CDR2 FQGTGA. This CDR3 comprises 15 residues. The CDR3 protein is CASSLGGGTSDTPCF. The CDR3 DNA sequence: TGTGCCAGCAGCTTAGGAGGCGGCACCTCAGATACGCCGTGTTTT. The whole variable domain, remainder taken from reference TRBV7-3 and TRBJ2-3, is GAGVSQTPSNKVTEKGKYVELRCDPISGHTALYWYRQSLGQGPEFLIYFQGTGAADDSGLPNDRFFAVRPEGSVSTLKIQRTERGDSAVYLCASSLGGGTSDTPCFGPGTRLTVL.

This clonotype was recorded many times. This may stem from a read error, because a much larger clone lies one nucleotide away. The chain has TRBV11-1 and TRBJ2-5; 8 bases line up with TRBD2. The V and J ends lost 5 bases and 7 bases, in that order; junction bases with no gene match: 6. Per germline, CDR1 SGHAT and CDR2 FQDESV (reference sequence). CDR3 size: 13 residues. The CDR3 DNA sequence: TGTGCCAGCAGCCTGACTAGCGCAGCGACCCAGTACTTC. Its translation is CASSLTSAATQYF.

Many counts were recorded for this clonotype. This chain uses TRBV12-3 or TRBV12-4 with TRBJ1-5; 12 positions agree with TRBD1. V was pared by 7 bases and J by 6 bases, with 4 bases of the junction left unmatched. This CDR3 spans 14 amino acids. CDR3: CASKGTGGFQPQHF. For the CDR3, the DNA is TGTGCCAGCAAGGGGACAGGGGGCTTTCAGCCCCAGCATTTT.

At least ten counts were recorded for this clonotype. J is TRBJ2-7 and V is TRBV5-6; D not resolved. V lost 0 bases and J 3 bases, leaving 10 bases between the germline ends. The CDR3 runs 14 residues. Germline CDR1 is SGHDT and CDR2 is YYEEEE. The CDR3 here is CASSLVIARYEQYV. CDR3 nucleotides: TGTGCCAGCAGCTTGGTAATAGCTCGCTACGAGCAGTACGTC.

This clonotype was found many times. CDR3 amino acids: CASSTSGGTDTQYF. The CDR3 DNA is TGTGCCAGCAGCACTAGCGGGGGGACAGATACGCAGTATTTT. V usage is TRBV6-2 or TRBV6-3 and J usage is TRBJ2-3, with TRBD2 matching 12 bases. The V segment lost 6 bases and the J segment 3 bases; nucleotides outside the gene matches: 1. Looked up from germline, CDR1 is MNHEY and CDR2 is SVGEGT. This CDR3 has 14 residues.

This clonotype was detected once. The chain uses TRBV7-9 and TRBJ2-7; TRBD1 agrees at 7 bases. Unmatched junction bases numbered 18, after V lost 2 bases and J lost 2 bases. The CDR3 runs 19 residues. The germline gives CDR1 SEHNR, CDR2 FQNEAQ (reference sequence). The DNA for the CDR3 is TGTGCCAGCAGCTTATATTCTGTGGGGTCGGACAGGAATCCCTACGAGCAGTACTTC. Its protein is CASSLYSVGSDRNPYEQYF.

This clonotype was seen many times. V usage is TRBV7-9 and J usage is TRBJ1-2, with TRBD1 as a possible D gene (6 bases). The CDR3 runs 15 residues. Trimming pared 6 bases from V and 11 bases from J, leaving 25 bases between. The V gene's germline CDR1 is SEHNR and CDR2 FQNEAQ (reference sequence). DNA for the CDR3: TGTGCCAGCAGTCACGAGGGGGGGGGCGATAACTGGTACACCTTC. It specifies CASSHEGGGDNWYTF.

This clonotype has ten or more counts. The rearrangement uses TRBV6-5 and TRBJ2-7, with a possible D match to TRBD1 (5 bases). Trimming took off 3 bases at V and 3 bases at J, with 15 bases between the two ends. The CDR3 has 15 residues. Looked up from germline, CDR1 is MNHEY and CDR2 is SVGAGI. CDR3 coding DNA: TGTGCCAGCAGTTATAGAACAGGAAATTTCTACGAGCAGTACTTC. This translates into CASSYRTGNFYEQYF.

A remark on this clonotype: The missing conserved phenylalanine or tryptophan at the end of this CDR3 makes a read error likely. The limits of the CDR3 on the DNA are not certain, so only TCRdb's listed CDR3 is given. This chain uses TRBV19 with TRBJ2-2; TRBD1 was called by the table and not checked on the DNA. CDR1 is LNHDA, CDR2 SQIVND, per germline (reference sequence). The CDR3 is 14 residues long, counting both termini. CDR3 loop: CASYTGSATGELFL.

This clonotype was seen ten or more times. The chain links TRBV3-1 to TRBJ2-3; D uncertain. CDR3 length equals 13 residues. Trimming stripped 6 bases from V and 4 bases from J, with 11 bases between. Germline loops: CDR1 LGHDT, CDR2 YNNKEL (reference sequence). The CDR3 nucleotides are TGTGCCAGCAGACCGACAAGCGCAGATACGCAGTATTTT. Translation gives CASRPTSADTQYF.

A note on this clonotype: The CDR3 end shows no conserved phenylalanine or tryptophan, and so a read error is likely. The limits of the CDR3 on the DNA are not certain, so only TCRdb's listed CDR3 is given. The rearrangement links TRBV7-6 to TRBJ1-2. The CDR3 extends over 9 residues, inclusive of both ends. Germline V CDR1 and CDR2: SGHVS, FNYEAQ. The CDR3 spells CASSRRLAG.

As concerns this clonotype: In this CDR3 the conserved last residue, phenylalanine or tryptophan, is missing, so a read error is likely. The chain couples TRBV4-1 to TRBJ2-7; TRBD1 agrees at 7 bases. The V and J ends lost 4 bases and 1 base, in that order; junction bases with no gene match: 13. This CDR3 has 17 residues. Germline values: CDR1 MGHRA, CDR2 YSYEKL. The CDR3 DNA reads as TGCGCCAGCAGCCCAGAATGGACAGGCTCATCTTCCTACGAGCAGTACCTC. Amino acid sequence: CASSPEWTGSSSYEQYL.

This clonotype was observed a single time. This chain links TRBV6-1 with TRBJ1-5; no reliable D call. CDR1 and CDR2 (germline): MNHNS, SASEGT. The V end lost 7 bases, the J end lost 0 bases, and 13 bases lay between the germline ends. CDR3 length: 15 residues. The CDR3 bases are TGTGCCAGCACAGAACACAGCTATAGCAATCAGCCCCAGCATTTT. Translating gives CASTEHSYSNQPQHF.

This clonotype was seen at least ten times. The genes are TRBV6-1 and TRBJ2-7, with 12 bases identical to TRBD1. The CDR3 runs to 14 residues. Germline-derived CDR1 and CDR2 are MNHNS and SASEGT. The junction had 5 bases not matched to a gene; V was cut back by 7 bases and J by 4 bases. CDR3 sequence (DNA): TGTGCCAGCATTATGGGACAGGGGGCATACGAGCAGTACGTC. This gives the protein CASIMGQGAYEQYV.

At least ten counts were recorded for this clonotype. A much larger clone sits a single nucleotide away, making a read error possible. The rearrangement links TRBV20-1 to TRBJ2-7; perhaps TRBD2 as D (6 bases). V was pared by 5 bases and J by 9 bases, with 20 bases between. The V gene's germline CDR1 is DFQATT and CDR2 SNEGSKA (reference sequence). The CDR3 totals 13 residues. CDR3: CSAPRGSFNAQYF. The CDR3 nucleotides are TGCAGTGCTCCCCGGGGGTCGTTTAACGCGCAGTACTTC.

The chain recombines TRBV5-5 with TRBJ1-3; unclear D gene. The CDR3 loop spans 12 amino acids. V lost 0 bases and J lost 3, with 1 base in between. Germline-derived CDR1 and CDR2 are SGHKS and YYEKEE (reference sequence). The CDR3 loop is CASSLDGNTIYF. CDR3 nucleotides: TGTGCCAGCAGCTTGGATGGAAACACCATATATTTT.